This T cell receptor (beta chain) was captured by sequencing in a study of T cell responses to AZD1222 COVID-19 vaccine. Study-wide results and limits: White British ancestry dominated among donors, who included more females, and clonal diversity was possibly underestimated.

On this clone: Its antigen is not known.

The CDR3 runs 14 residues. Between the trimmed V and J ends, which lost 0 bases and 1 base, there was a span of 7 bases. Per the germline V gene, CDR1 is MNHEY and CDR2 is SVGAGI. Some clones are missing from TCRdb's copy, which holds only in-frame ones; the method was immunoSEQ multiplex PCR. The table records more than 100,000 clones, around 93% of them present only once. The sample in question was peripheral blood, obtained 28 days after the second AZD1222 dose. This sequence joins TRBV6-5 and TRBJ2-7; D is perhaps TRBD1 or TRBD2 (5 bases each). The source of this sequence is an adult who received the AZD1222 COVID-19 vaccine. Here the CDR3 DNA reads TGTGCCAGCAGTTACTCGGGGACGTCCTACGAGCAGTACTTC. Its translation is CASSYSGTSYEQYF.